This is a list of T cell receptor beta chains from one sample in a study of molecular identifiers for immune sequencing clone quantification. Each CDR3 protein gets one entry after TCRdb re-called the PCR reads with MiXCR. The table has hundreds of thousands of distinct CDR3 sequences, less than 30% seen once. The specimen was naive CD8+ T cells from blood, with Jurkat cell RNA spiked in. All receptors come from a human donor in good health. Some libraries in this study had Jurkat cell RNA spiked in. The CDR3 runs from the conserved cysteine through the conserved F or W. A D gene is named only where the DNA matches it firmly. Clone size is stated in some rows and not others, as once, few, many or a class when expanded.

d_gene,v_gene,abundance,j_gene,CDR3aa,CDR3nt
.,TRBV12-3/TRBV12-4,many,TRBJ2-3,CASSYAFLTTDTQYF,TGTGCCAGCAGTTATGCATTTTTGACCACAGATACGCAGTATTTT
TRBD1,TRBV3-1,.,TRBJ2-7,CDSSQGQALYEQYF,TGTGACAGCAGCCAGGGACAGGCCCTTTACGAGCAGTACTTC
.,TRBV30,.,TRBJ2-3,CAWSQARPATPYF,TGTGCCTGGAGCCAAGCCCGCCCCGCTACGCCGTATTTT
.,TRBV11-2,.,TRBJ2-2,CASSRRTAPTGEQFF,TGTGCCAGCAGCCGAAGGACAGCACCGACCGGGGAGCAGTTTTTT
TRBD1,TRBV19,many,TRBJ1-5,CASSTGTGVQPQHF,TGTGCCAGTAGTACGGGGACAGGGGTCCAGCCCCAGCATTTT
.,TRBV27,few,TRBJ1-5,CASSLVSGNQPQHF,TGTGCCAGCAGTTTGGTATCGGGAAATCAGCCCCAGCATTTT
.,TRBV3-1,few,TRBJ2-3,CASSQESRAKDTQYF,TGTGCCAGCAGCCAAGAATCCCGGGCTAAAGATACGCAGTATTTT
.,TRBV27,many,TRBJ2-3,CASSLAVGPTDTQYF,TGTGCCAGCAGTTTAGCGGTGGGCCCCACAGATACGCAGTATTTT
.,TRBV3-1,.,TRBJ2-2,CASSQGRGFGEPFF,TGTGCCAGCAGCCAAGGTCGGGGGTTCGGGGAGCCGTTTTTT
TRBD2,TRBV19,few,TRBJ2-2,CASSPGGGRSTGELFF,TGTGCCAGTAGTCCGGGCGGGGGTCGGTCCACCGGGGAGCTGTTTTTT
TRBD2,TRBV7-8,.,TRBJ2-1,CASSDKTSGGARHEQFF,TGTGCCAGCAGCGATAAAACTAGCGGGGGGGCAAGGCATGAGCAGTTCTTC
.,TRBV7-9,.,TRBJ1-1,CASSPLTGKNTGAFF,TGTGCCAGCAGCCCCCTGACGGGGAAAAACACTGGAGCTTTCTTT
.,TRBV10-3,few,TRBJ2-7,CAIRPSRRADYEQYF,TGTGCCATCAGGCCATCCAGACGTGCCGATTACGAGCAGTACTTC
.,TRBV7-6,many,TRBJ2-5,CASSPHMYQETQYF,TGTGCCAGCAGCCCCCACATGTACCAAGAGACCCAGTACTTC
TRBD1,TRBV27,.,TRBJ1-1,CASSLSTAGGRTTEAFF,TGTGCCAGCAGTTTATCGACAGCAGGGGGTCGAACCACTGAAGCTTTCTTT
TRBD2,TRBV4-3,few,TRBJ2-7,CASSQDWTSVTYEQYF,TGCGCCAGCAGCCAAGATTGGACTAGCGTGACCTACGAGCAGTACTTC
.,TRBV11-2,many,TRBJ2-3,CASFGGREVGDTQYF,TGTGCCAGCTTCGGGGGCAGGGAGGTTGGAGATACGCAGTATTTT
.,TRBV20-1,few,TRBJ2-5,CSALPDRNQETQYF,TGCAGTGCTCTTCCCGACAGGAACCAAGAGACCCAGTACTTC
.,TRBV4-1,few,TRBJ1-4,CASSQEWGGDEKLFF,TGCGCCAGCAGCCAAGAATGGGGAGGGGATGAAAAACTGTTTTTT
.,TRBV27,many,TRBJ2-7,CASSLYGPTYEQYF,TGTGCCAGCAGCTTATACGGCCCGACCTACGAGCAGTACTTC
TRBD1,TRBV20-1,.,TRBJ2-1,CSAGDAGQGTRDEQFF,TGCAGTGCTGGAGACGCAGGACAGGGCACGAGGGATGAGCAGTTCTTC
TRBD2,TRBV7-9,many,TRBJ2-5,CASSRRTSDPEGETQYF,TGTGCCAGCAGCCGCCGGACTAGCGACCCCGAGGGAGAGACCCAGTACTTC
.,TRBV6-5,many,TRBJ1-1,CASSYSGGAYEAFF,TGTGCCAGCAGTTACTCTGGTGGAGCCTATGAAGCTTTCTTT
TRBD2,TRBV7-2,.,TRBJ2-4,CAGRPELGGRVRYF,TGTGCCGGCAGACCGGAGCTGGGCGGGAGGGTTCGGTACTTC
.,TRBV12-3/TRBV12-4,few,TRBJ1-1,CASSLSGQHPNTEAFF,TGTGCCAGCAGTTTGTCCGGACAGCATCCAAACACTGAAGCTTTCTTT
TRBD2,TRBV7-2,.,TRBJ2-3,CASSSRLAGGRESTDTQYF,TGTGCCAGCAGCTCAAGACTAGCGGGAGGGCGCGAGAGCACAGATACGCAGTATTTT
TRBD1,TRBV6-2/TRBV6-3,.,TRBJ2-1,CASSRWDRDFNEQFF,TGTGCCAGCAGTCGGTGGGACAGGGATTTCAATGAGCAGTTCTTC
.,TRBV24-1,many,TRBJ2-2,CATSDFARYRRGGTGELFF,TGTGCCACCAGTGATTTTGCCCGTTATCGTAGGGGCGGCACCGGGGAGCTGTTTTTT
.,TRBV15,few,TRBJ2-5,CATRSTVSVGDQYF,TGTGCCACCAGGTCAACAGTTTCGGTTGGGGACCAGTACTTC
TRBD2,TRBV4-1,.,TRBJ2-1,CASSQLGTSGGAYNEQFF,TGCGCCAGCAGCCAACTCGGGACTAGCGGGGGGGCCTACAATGAGCAGTTCTTC
.,TRBV30,.,TRBJ2-3,CARRDGSTDTQYF,TGTGCCCGAAGGGACGGCAGCACAGATACGCAGTATTTT
.,TRBV9,few,TRBJ1-4,CASSGGGGGNEKLFF,TGTGCCAGCAGCGGTGGGGGGGGAGGCAATGAAAAACTGTTTTTT
.,TRBV12-5,.,TRBJ2-7,CATDKEGGPHYEQYF,TGTGCAACAGATAAAGAGGGGGGGCCTCACTACGAGCAGTACTTC
.,TRBV27,many,TRBJ1-1,CASRLLGNTEAFF,TGTGCCAGCAGATTACTGGGGAACACTGAAGCTTTCTTT
TRBD2,TRBV27,few,TRBJ2-1,CASRPGLAGAMLFF,TGTGCCAGCAGACCGGGACTAGCGGGGGCAATGCTCTTCTTC
.,TRBV27,.,TRBJ2-7,CASLNRASGEQYF,TGTGCCAGCCTAAATCGAGCCAGTGGGGAGCAGTACTTC
TRBD1,TRBV4-2,.,TRBJ1-5,CASSQVQGDGNQPQHF,TGTGCCAGCAGCCAAGTTCAGGGGGACGGCAATCAGCCCCAGCATTTT
TRBD1,TRBV7-9,few,TRBJ2-7,CASSPGQGMDEQYF,TGTGCCAGCAGCCCCGGACAGGGGATGGACGAGCAGTACTTC
TRBD2,TRBV20-1,few,TRBJ2-7,CSARDEERGPSYEQYF,TGCAGTGCTAGAGATGAGGAGCGGGGGCCCTCCTACGAGCAGTACTTC
TRBD2,TRBV6-4,.,TRBJ2-3,CASSRIFGGEATDTQYF,TGTGCCAGCAGCAGAATCTTTGGGGGGGAGGCCACAGATACGCAGTATTTT
.,TRBV4-3,.,TRBJ1-1,CASSQDVGGEAFF,TGCGCCAGCAGCCAAGATGTTGGGGGGGAAGCTTTCTTT
.,TRBV29-1,many,TRBJ2-7,CSVEDRDVYEQYF,TGCAGCGTTGAAGACAGGGACGTTTACGAGCAGTACTTC
.,TRBV5-5,many,TRBJ1-2,CATRTGELYGYTF,TGTGCCACCAGAACAGGAGAACTTTATGGCTACACCTTC
.,TRBV6-5,few,TRBJ2-7,CASSYSSRVNMYEQYF,TGTGCCAGCAGTTACTCCTCCAGGGTGAACATGTACGAGCAGTACTTC
.,TRBV7-8,few,TRBJ1-1,CASSVGTEALF,TGTGCCAGCAGTGTTGGCACTGAAGCTTTATTT
TRBD2,TRBV27,.,TRBJ2-1,CASSVLAGTYNEQFF,TGTGCCAGCAGTGTTCTAGCGGGGACTTACAATGAGCAGTTCTTC
.,TRBV4-3,.,TRBJ1-1,CASSQDMGLEAFF,TGCGCCAGCAGCCAAGATATGGGTTTGGAAGCTTTCTTT
TRBD2,TRBV27,few,TRBJ2-3,CASSLLGTSGPDTQYF,TGTGCCAGCAGTTTATTGGGGACTAGCGGCCCAGATACGCAGTATTTT
.,TRBV12-3/TRBV12-4,many,TRBJ2-3,CASTGDHSDTQYF,TGTGCCAGCACCGGGGACCACTCAGATACGCAGTATTTT
.,TRBV6-5,few,TRBJ2-7,CASGLWGGGHEQYF,TGTGCCAGCGGATTATGGGGAGGTGGGCACGAGCAGTACTTC
.,TRBV6-6,.,TRBJ2-5,CASSYSQGGEPQYF,TGTGCCAGCAGTTACTCACAGGGGGGGGAGCCCCAGTACTTC
TRBD1,TRBV10-2,.,TRBJ1-5,CASSSSDRGLPEALHF,TGCGCCAGCAGCAGTAGTGACAGGGGGCTGCCGGAGGCCCTGCATTTT
TRBD2,TRBV7-9,.,TRBJ2-1,CASSPILAGGPSNEQFF,TGTGCCAGCAGCCCGATACTAGCGGGGGGGCCGTCCAATGAGCAGTTCTTC
TRBD2,TRBV7-2,few,TRBJ2-1,CASSLGLAGENEQFF,TGTGCCAGCAGCTTAGGACTAGCGGGAGAAAATGAGCAGTTCTTC
.,TRBV6-2/TRBV6-3,few,TRBJ2-5,CASSSLVSGEETQYF,TGTGCCAGCAGTTCCCTGGTGTCAGGAGAGGAGACCCAGTACTTC
TRBD1,TRBV7-3,few,TRBJ1-6,CACSFAGGNSPLHF,TGTGCCTGCAGCTTCGCAGGGGGGAATTCACCCCTCCACTTT
TRBD2,TRBV7-3,.,TRBJ2-3,CASSLTPAGVGDTQYF,TGTGCCAGCAGCTTAACCCCAGCGGGAGTTGGAGATACGCAGTATTTT
.,TRBV13,.,TRBJ2-3,CASSLLGPLSTDTQYF,TGTGCCAGCAGCTTACTTGGCCCTTTGAGCACAGATACGCAGTATTTT
.,TRBV7-2,few,TRBJ2-7,CASSYREAPHEQYF,TGTGCCAGCAGTTACAGGGAGGCTCCGCACGAGCAGTACTTC
TRBD1,TRBV5-1,.,TRBJ2-6,CASSPGQESSAANVLTF,TGCGCCAGCAGCCCTGGACAGGAGAGCTCTGCGGCCAACGTCCTGACTTTC